Shown below are 32 T cell receptor beta chains from a single sample sequenced in a study of blood T cell repertoires in COVID-19. Generated by immunoSEQ multiplex PCR, the TCRdb table keeps only in-frame clones and is missing some. Found here are about 330,000 clones, roughly 83% of them singletons; the top ten hold about 1.7%. Sequenced: peripheral blood. These receptor sequences come from a woman between 50 and 59 years old with acute or convalescent COVID-19.

This chain uses TRBV6-1 with TRBJ2-3; D is possibly TRBD2 (5 bases). CDR1 and CDR2 (germline): MNHNS, SASEGT. The germline V and J ends were trimmed by 2 bases and 2 bases, with 14 bases remaining between them. The CDR3 is 16 residues long. CDR3 protein: CASSESAAHVTDTQYF. In DNA, the CDR3 is TGTGCCAGCAGTGAATCAGCGGCGCATGTCACAGATACGCAGTATTTT.

V and J are TRBV6-5 and TRBJ2-4; D is possibly TRBD2 (6 bases). The CDR3 is 14 residues long. Germline V gene sequence: CDR1 MNHEY, CDR2 SVGAGI. V shed 5 bases and J shed 0 bases, with 8 bases lying between them. This CDR3 reads CASSPREAKNIQYF. The CDR3 DNA reads as TGTGCCAGCAGTCCGCGGGAAGCCAAAAACATTCAGTACTTC.

The chain combines TRBV28 with TRBJ1-4, with TRBD1 identical over 9 bases. J gave up 0 bases and V 3 bases, and 5 bases lay outside the gene matches. Per germline, CDR1 MDHEN and CDR2 SYDVKM. The CDR3 length is 17 residues. CDR3 in DNA: TGTGCCAGCAGTTTGCAACAGGGGGCTGCAACTAATGAAAAACTGTTTTTT. This encodes CASSLQQGAATNEKLFF.

The rearrangement links TRBV3-1 (or the pseudogene TRBV3-2) to TRBJ2-7; 11 bases are shared with TRBD1. V shed 4 bases and J 6 bases; nucleotides not matched to a gene: 8. Germline values: CDR1 LGHDT, CDR2 YNNKEL (reference sequence). This CDR3 is 15 amino acids long. The CDR3 sequence is CASSLRGQGAGEQYF. CDR3 DNA: TGTGCCAGCAGCCTCAGAGGACAGGGGGCAGGCGAGCAGTACTTC.

The V and J genes are TRBV4-2 and TRBJ2-5; 11 bases map to TRBD2. Germline values: CDR1 LGHNA, CDR2 YNFKEQ. V dropped 0 bases and J dropped 5; count of bases not matched to a gene: 20. The CDR3 loop spans 21 amino acids. The CDR3 DNA is TGTGCCAGCAGCCAAGAAGGTCGCCGGGACAGTGGGACTAGCGGTACGGAGACCCAGTACTTC. Its protein is CASSQEGRRDSGTSGTETQYF.

The rearrangement joins TRBV6-1 to TRBJ2-7; D call uncertain. Trimming cost V 2 bases and J 3 bases, with 5 bases left between them. This CDR3 comprises 12 residues. Germline lookup yields CDR1 MNHNS and CDR2 SASEGT. The CDR3 region has the DNA TGTGCCAGCAGTGAATACGGCTACGAGCAGTACTTC. Amino acids: CASSEYGYEQYF.

The rearrangement uses TRBV4-3 and TRBJ1-6; D uncertain. Germline V gene sequence: CDR1 LGHNA, CDR2 YSLEER. Trimming took off 0 bases at V and 0 bases at J, with 12 bases between the two ends. The CDR3 has 18 residues. CDR3 nucleotides: TGCGCCAGCAGCCAAGATCTTGGAGGGAGCTCCTATAATTCACCCCTCCACTTT. As protein: CASSQDLGGSSYNSPLHF.

V and J are TRBV15 and TRBJ1-5, with 7 positions matching TRBD1. Germline CDR1 LNHNV, CDR2 YYDKDF (reference sequence). V shed 2 bases and J 3 bases; nucleotides not matched to a gene: 16. The length of the CDR3 is 19 residues. The CDR3 nucleotides are TGTGCCACCAGCAGACCTCACGAGGGGGGACAGCCTTTCAATCAGCCCCAGCATTTT. It yields the protein CATSRPHEGGQPFNQPQHF.

The genes are TRBV18 and TRBJ1-3, with D maybe TRBD1 (5 bases). The CDR3 covers 18 residues. CDR1 and CDR2 from the germline V gene are KGHSH and LQKENI. V was trimmed by 1 base and J by 0 bases, leaving 16 bases between them. CDR3 loop: CASSPQRGTAFSGNTIYF. The CDR3 nucleotides read TGTGCCAGCTCACCACAAAGGGGCACAGCCTTCTCTGGAAACACCATATATTTT.

The chain combines TRBV9 with TRBJ1-4; D gene unclear. The germline V gene has CDR1 SGDLS and CDR2 YYNGEE. The V and J ends lost 4 bases and 14 bases respectively, with 12 bases between them. This CDR3 comprises 11 residues. CDR3 loop: CASSSSGRLFF. CDR3 nucleotide sequence: TGTGCCAGCAGCTCCAGCGGTCGTCTGTTTTTT.

This clone showed up just a few times. The chain couples TRBV5-1 to TRBJ1-4, with D possibly TRBD1 on 6 matching bases. This CDR3 is 17 amino acids long. The V end lost 4 bases, the J end lost 7 bases, and 23 bases lay between the germline ends. Germline CDR1 SGHRS, CDR2 YFSETQ. The CDR3 bases are TGCGCCAGCAGCATCCAATTACAGGGCGAATTTCCTGAAAAACTGTTTTTT. Translating it yields CASSIQLQGEFPEKLFF.

V and J are TRBV2 and TRBJ2-3, with TRBD2 matching over 7 bases. V shed 7 bases and J 5 bases; nucleotides not matched to a gene: 0. The germline V gene encodes CDR1 SNHLY and CDR2 FYNNEI. This CDR3 is built from 11 residues. CDR3 sequence: CASKRGDTQYF. The CDR3 nucleotides read TGTGCCAGCAAGCGGGGAGATACGCAGTATTTT. The whole variable domain, remainder taken from reference TRBV2 and TRBJ2-3, is EPEVTQTPSHQVTQMGQEVILRCVPISNHLYFYWYRQILGQKVEFLVSFYNNEISEKSEIFDDQFSVERPDGSNFTLKIRSTKLEDSAMYFCASKRGDTQYFGPGTRLTVL.

The rearrangement uses TRBV9 and TRBJ2-3, with 10 bases aligning to TRBD1. The CDR3 runs to 16 residues. Looked up from germline, CDR1 is SGDLS and CDR2 is YYNGEE. The V and J ends lost 0 bases and 1 base, in that order; junction bases with no gene match: 2. The CDR3 DNA follows: TGTGCCAGCAGCGTAGGGGGGACAGGGGGCACAGATACGCAGTATTTT. Translation: CASSVGGTGGTDTQYF.

This chain links TRBV6-6 with TRBJ1-5; 8 bases are shared with TRBD1. The V gene's germline CDR1 is MNHNY and CDR2 SVGAGI (reference sequence). The CDR3 loop spans 18 amino acids. Unmatched junction bases numbered 12, after V lost 5 bases and J lost 0 bases. The CDR3, as DNA: TGTGCCAGCAGTCTTTCCCGTACAGGGGGTTATAGCAATCAGCCCCAGCATTTT. The encoded protein is CASSLSRTGGYSNQPQHF.

This clone was recorded a few times. The chain combines TRBV9 with TRBJ1-3; D is unclear. Germline V CDR1 and CDR2: SGDLS, YYNGEE. The V gene lost 4 bases and the J gene lost 0 bases, with 8 bases spanning the gap. The CDR3 has 14 amino acids. CDR3 bases: TGTGCCAGCAGCCCCCGCGGCTCTGGAAACACCATATATTTT. This codes for CASSPRGSGNTIYF. The whole variable domain, remainder taken from reference TRBV9 and TRBJ1-3, is DSGVTQTPKHLITATGQRVTLRCSPRSGDLSVYWYQQSLDQGLQFLIQYYNGEERAKGNILERFSAQQFPDLHSELNLSSLELGDSALYFCASSPRGSGNTIYFGEGSWLTVV.

The V and J genes are TRBV7-9 and TRBJ1-4, with 12 nucleotides matching TRBD1. Germline CDR1 is SEHNR and CDR2 is FQNEAQ (reference sequence). This CDR3 is 14 amino acids long. Trimming took 6 bases from V and 10 from J; bases not matched to a gene: 6. The CDR3 loop is CASSGDRGPAKLFF. The CDR3 coding sequence is TGTGCCAGCAGTGGGGACAGGGGGCCGGCAAAACTGTTTTTT. Combining the CDR3 with reference TRBV7-9 and TRBJ1-4 gives the whole variable domain DTGVSQNPRHKITKRGQNVTFRCDPISEHNRLYWYRQTLGQGPEFLTYFQNEAQLEKSRLLSDRFSAERPKGSFSTLEIQRTEQGDSAMYLCASSGDRGPAKLFFGSGTQLSVL.

The chain uses TRBV7-6 and TRBJ2-7; a weak D match, TRBD1 (5 bases). The CDR3 totals 18 residues. Germline V gene sequence: CDR1 SGHVS, CDR2 FNYEAQ. V lost 4 bases and J 0 bases, leaving 22 bases between the germline ends. The CDR3 region has the DNA TGTGCCAGCAGCTCAAACCAGGGATTTAAGACGAACTCCTACGAGCAGTACTTC. It yields the protein CASSSNQGFKTNSYEQYF.

The rearrangement joins TRBV4-1 to TRBJ2-3, with 8 bases identical to TRBD2. This CDR3 has 18 amino acids. V shed 0 bases, J shed 1 base, and the junction held 9 bases outside the gene matches. From germline, CDR1 is MGHRA and CDR2 YSYEKL. CDR3 amino acids: CASSQDLALAARTDTQYF. The CDR3 bases are TGCGCCAGCAGCCAAGATTTGGCACTAGCGGCACGCACAGATACGCAGTATTTT.

The chain recombines TRBV6-6 with TRBJ1-4; no clear D gene. Germline values: CDR1 MNHNY, CDR2 SVGAGI (reference sequence). The V end lost 6 bases, the J end lost 8 bases, and 16 bases lay between the germline ends. CDR3 length: 14 amino acids. Here the CDR3 reads CASSRVGMEEKLFF. As DNA, the CDR3 is TGTGCCAGCAGCCGGGTCGGTATGGAGGAAAAACTGTTTTTT.

The V gene is TRBV27, the J gene TRBJ2-7; no clear D. Deletions cut 5 bases from V and 0 bases from J, with 5 bases between. Germline V CDR1 and CDR2: MNHEY, SMNVEV (reference sequence). This CDR3 has 12 amino acids. Here the CDR3 DNA reads TGTGCCAGCAGTCCGAGCTCCTACGAGCAGTACTTC. It codes for CASSPSSYEQYF.

The chain has TRBV7-2 and TRBJ2-3; 9 positions agree with TRBD2. The CDR3 runs 14 residues. J lost 10 bases, V lost 1 base, and 6 bases had no gene match. From germline, CDR1 is SGHTA and CDR2 FQGNSA. The CDR3 is CASSLVLAGRAQYF. The CDR3 nucleotides are TGTGCCAGCAGCTTAGTTCTAGCGGGAAGGGCGCAGTATTTT. The full variable domain, completed using reference TRBV7-2 and TRBJ2-3, is GAGVSQSPSNKVTEKGKDVELRCDPISGHTALYWYRQSLGQGLEFLIYFQGNSAPDKSGLPSDRFSAERTGGSVSTLTIQRTQQEDSAVYLCASSLVLAGRAQYFGPGTRLTVL.

The CDR3 protein is CASSLAGQNTGELFF. The CDR3 DNA sequence: TGTGCCAGCAGCTTAGCTGGACAGAACACCGGGGAGCTGTTTTTT. The gene calls are TRBV7-6 and TRBJ2-2, with D possibly matching TRBD1 (5 bases). CDR3 size: 15 residues. Trimming took 0 bases from V and 1 from J, leaving 6 bases between them. Germline V gene data show CDR1 as SGHVS and CDR2 as FNYEAQ. Supplemented by reference TRBV7-6 and TRBJ2-2, the full variable domain reads GAGVSQSPRYKVTKRGQDVALRCDPISGHVSLYWYRQALGQGPEFLTYFNYEAQQDKSGLPNDRFSAERPEGSISTLTIQRTEQRDSAMYRCASSLAGQNTGELFFGEGSRLTVL.

V and J are TRBV15 and TRBJ2-3; tentatively, D is TRBD2 (6 bases). Germline assignment: CDR1 LNHNV and CDR2 YYDKDF (reference sequence). The ends were cut back, 5 bases at V and 0 bases at J, with 15 bases in the middle. CDR3 length: 16 residues. CDR3 in amino acids: CATSFGGRPSTDTQYF. CDR3 in DNA: TGTGCCACCAGCTTTGGGGGGAGACCTAGCACAGATACGCAGTATTTT. The full variable domain, rest sourced from reference TRBV15 and TRBJ2-3, is DAMVIQNPRYQVTQFGKPVTLSCSQTLNHNVMYWYQQKSSQAPKLLFHYYDKDFNNEADTPDNFQSRRPNTSFCFLDIRSPGLGDTAMYLCATSFGGRPSTDTQYFGPGTRLTVL.

This chain uses TRBV7-9 with TRBJ2-1, with unresolved D. This CDR3 spans 13 amino acids. The ends were cut back, 2 bases at V and 4 bases at J, with 6 bases in the middle. Germline V gives CDR1 SEHNR, CDR2 FQNEAQ (reference sequence). CDR3 in DNA: TGTGCCAGCAGCTTATCAGTTTACAATGAGCAGTTCTTC. Its translation is CASSLSVYNEQFF. The full variable domain, in which reference TRBV7-9 and TRBJ2-1 provide the parts outside the CDR3, is DTGVSQNPRHKITKRGQNVTFRCDPISEHNRLYWYRQTLGQGPEFLTYFQNEAQLEKSRLLSDRFSAERPKGSFSTLEIQRTEQGDSAMYLCASSLSVYNEQFFGPGTRLTVL.

The rearrangement uses TRBV2 and TRBJ1-6; the D is unclear. Germline V gene data show CDR1 as SNHLY and CDR2 as FYNNEI. The CDR3 sequence is 13 residues long. With 5 bases removed from V and 8 bases from J, the gap between germline ends came to 10 bases. The CDR3 nucleotides read TGTGCCAGCAGTCGGGAGCGAGATTCACCCCTCCACTTT. Residues: CASSRERDSPLHF.

A word on this clone: The junction departs from germline at one end; a sequencing error may be responsible. The CDR3: CASSPLFSHEQYF. The CDR3 DNA reads TGTGCCAGCAGCCCCCTCTTCTCCCACGAGCAGTACTTC. V and J are TRBV12-3 or TRBV12-4 and TRBJ2-7; D is ambiguous. The length of the CDR3 is 13 residues.

V is TRBV28 and J is TRBJ2-2, with TRBD2 matching 8 bases. The V and J ends lost 2 bases and 4 bases, in that order; junction bases with no gene match: 6. The CDR3 is 16 residues long. Germline V gene data show CDR1 as MDHEN and CDR2 as SYDVKM. The CDR3 DNA reads as TGTGCCAGCAGTTTAGGCGGGAGGCAGGGCACCGGGGAGCTGTTTTTT. The encoded protein is CASSLGGRQGTGELFF.

The chain is built from TRBV18 and TRBJ1-3; D might be TRBD1 (5 bases). From germline, CDR1 is KGHSH and CDR2 LQKENI. Trimming stripped 4 bases from V and 0 bases from J, with 16 bases between. The CDR3 loop spans 17 amino acids. This CDR3 is CASSREGRSFSGNTIYF. Written as DNA, the CDR3 is TGTGCCAGCTCACGGGAGGGACGTTCCTTCTCTGGAAACACCATATATTTT.

The rearrangement links TRBV7-8 to TRBJ1-2, with a tentative D call TRBD1 (5 bases). Germline-derived CDR1 and CDR2 are SGHVS and FQNEAQ. This CDR3 is built from 16 residues. Trimming removed 1 base from V and 1 base from J, with 13 bases in between. CDR3 in amino acids: CASSLEAGGFNYGYTF. CDR3 bases: TGTGCCAGCAGCTTAGAGGCGGGGGGATTTAACTATGGCTACACCTTC. Filled out from reference TRBV7-8 and TRBJ1-2, the complete variable domain reads GAGVSQSPRYKVAKRGQDVALRCDPISGHVSLFWYQQALGQGPEFLTYFQNEAQLDKSGLPSDRFFAERPEGSVSTLKIQRTQQEDSAVYLCASSLEAGGFNYGYTFGSGTRLTVV.

The chain couples TRBV7-2 to TRBJ2-7, with no clear D. Germline CDR1 SGHTA, CDR2 FQGNSA. CDR3 length equals 13 residues. V was pared by 6 bases and J by 3 bases, with 12 bases between. Here the CDR3 reads CASRPISNYEQYF. For the CDR3, the DNA is TGTGCCAGCAGGCCGATTAGCAACTACGAGCAGTACTTC.

The chain carries TRBV9 and TRBJ1-3; D gene uncertain. The length of the CDR3 is 18 residues. Trimming left V 0 bases short and J 0 bases short, with 16 bases between. Germline V lookup: CDR1 SGDLS, CDR2 YYNGEE. DNA of the CDR3: TGTGCCAGCAGCGTAGACAACAGTCCTTCTTACTCTGGAAACACCATATATTTT. This sequence encodes CASSVDNSPSYSGNTIYF.

This clone was seen a handful of times. The V call is TRBV18, the J call TRBJ2-7; 13 nucleotides match TRBD2. Germline lookup yields CDR1 KGHSH and CDR2 LQKENI. There are 16 residues in the CDR3. J gave up 5 bases and V 2 bases, and 6 bases lay outside the gene matches. CDR3 nucleotides: TGTGCCAGCTCACCAGACGGACTAGCGGGAGCCCACGAGCAGTACTTC. The encoded protein is CASSPDGLAGAHEQYF. Full variable domain (rest looked up from reference TRBV18 and TRBJ2-7): NAGVMQNPRHLVRRRGQEARLRCSPMKGHSHVYWYRQLPEEGLKFMVYLQKENIIDESGMPKERFSAEFPKEGPSILRIQQVVRGDSAAYFCASSPDGLAGAHEQYFGPGTRLTVT.